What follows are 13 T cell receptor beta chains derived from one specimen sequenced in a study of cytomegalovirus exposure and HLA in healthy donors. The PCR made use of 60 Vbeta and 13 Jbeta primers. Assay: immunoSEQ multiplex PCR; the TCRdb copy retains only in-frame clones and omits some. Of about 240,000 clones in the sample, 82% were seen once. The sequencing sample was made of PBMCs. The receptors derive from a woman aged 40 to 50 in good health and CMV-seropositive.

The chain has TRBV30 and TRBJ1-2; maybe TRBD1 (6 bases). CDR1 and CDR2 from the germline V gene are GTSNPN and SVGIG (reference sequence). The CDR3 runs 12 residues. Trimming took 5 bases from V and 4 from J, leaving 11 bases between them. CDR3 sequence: CAWVGQTYGYTF. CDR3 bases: TGTGCCTGGGTAGGACAGACCTATGGCTACACCTTC. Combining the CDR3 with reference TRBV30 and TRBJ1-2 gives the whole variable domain SQTIHQWPATLVQPVGSPLSLECTVEGTSNPNLYWYRQAAGRGLQLLFYSVGIGQISSEVPQNLSASRPQDRQFILSSKKLLLSDSGFYLCAWVGQTYGYTFGSGTRLTVV.

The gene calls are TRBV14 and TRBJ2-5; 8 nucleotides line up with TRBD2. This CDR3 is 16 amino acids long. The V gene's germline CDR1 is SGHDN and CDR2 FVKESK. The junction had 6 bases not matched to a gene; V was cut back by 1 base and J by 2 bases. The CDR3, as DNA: TGTGCCAGCAGCCAAGCGAAGCGGGAGATTCAAGAGACCCAGTACTTC. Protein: CASSQAKREIQETQYF. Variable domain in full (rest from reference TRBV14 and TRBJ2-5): EAGVTQFPSHSVIEKGQTVTLRCDPISGHDNLYWYRRVMGKEIKFLLHFVKESKQDESGMPNNRFLAERTGGTYSTLKVQPAELEDSGVYFCASSQAKREIQETQYFGPGTRLLVL.

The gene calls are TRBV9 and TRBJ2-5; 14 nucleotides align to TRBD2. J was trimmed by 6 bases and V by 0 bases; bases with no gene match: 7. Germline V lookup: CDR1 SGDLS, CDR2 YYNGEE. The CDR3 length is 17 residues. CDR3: CASSVGGGLAGAKTQYF. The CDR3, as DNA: TGTGCCAGCAGCGTAGGGGGGGGACTAGCGGGAGCCAAGACCCAGTACTTC.

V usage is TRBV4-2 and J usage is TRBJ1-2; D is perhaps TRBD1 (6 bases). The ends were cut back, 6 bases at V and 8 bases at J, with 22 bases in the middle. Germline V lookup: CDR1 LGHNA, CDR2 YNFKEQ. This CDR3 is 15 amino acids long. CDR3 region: CASRVGTRDTRGYTF. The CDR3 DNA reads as TGTGCCAGCAGAGTCGGAACCCGGGACACCCGGGGCTACACCTTC.

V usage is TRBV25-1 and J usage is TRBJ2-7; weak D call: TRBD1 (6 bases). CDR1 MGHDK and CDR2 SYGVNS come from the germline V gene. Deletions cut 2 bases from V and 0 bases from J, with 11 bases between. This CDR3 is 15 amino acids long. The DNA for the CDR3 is TGTGCCAGCAGTGAACAGGGGAAAGGCTCCTACGAGCAGTACTTC. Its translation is CASSEQGKGSYEQYF.

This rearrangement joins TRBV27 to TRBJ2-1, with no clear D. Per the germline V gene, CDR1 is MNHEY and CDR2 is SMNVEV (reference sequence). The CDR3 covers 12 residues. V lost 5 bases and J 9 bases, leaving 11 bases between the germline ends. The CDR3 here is CASSPIVGEQFF. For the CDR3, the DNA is TGTGCCAGCAGTCCGATCGTCGGTGAGCAGTTCTTC.

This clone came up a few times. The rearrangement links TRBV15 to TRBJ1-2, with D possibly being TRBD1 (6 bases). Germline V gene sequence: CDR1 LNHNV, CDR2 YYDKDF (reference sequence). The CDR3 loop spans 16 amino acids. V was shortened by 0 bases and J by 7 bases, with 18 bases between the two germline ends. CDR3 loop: CATSRDVARGGSGYTF. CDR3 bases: TGTGCCACCAGCAGAGATGTGGCCAGGGGTGGTAGTGGCTACACCTTC.

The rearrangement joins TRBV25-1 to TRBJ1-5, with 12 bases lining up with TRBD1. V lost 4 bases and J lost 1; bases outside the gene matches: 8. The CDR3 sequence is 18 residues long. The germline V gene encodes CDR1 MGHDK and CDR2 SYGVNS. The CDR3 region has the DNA TGTGCCAGCAGTGCGGGGACAGGGGGCCCGGTGAGCAATCAGCCCCAGCATTTT. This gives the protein CASSAGTGGPVSNQPQHF.

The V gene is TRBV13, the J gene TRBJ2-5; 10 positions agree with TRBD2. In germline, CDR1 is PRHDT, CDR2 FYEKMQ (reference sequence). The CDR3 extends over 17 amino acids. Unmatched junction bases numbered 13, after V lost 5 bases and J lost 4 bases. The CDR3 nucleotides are TGTGCCAGCAGCCAAAATTCGGGTAGCGGGAGGAGAGAGACCCAGTACTTC. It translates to CASSQNSGSGRRETQYF.

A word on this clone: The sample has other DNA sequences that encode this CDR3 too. For the CDR3, the DNA is TGTGCCAGCAGCTTGACAGGGAACACTGAAGCTTTCTTT. It is translated as CASSLTGNTEAFF. The chain recombines TRBV7-2 with TRBJ1-1, with a tentative D call TRBD1 (6 bases). Germline CDR1 reads SGHTA; CDR2 reads FQGNSA. The V and J ends lost 3 bases and 1 base respectively, with 6 bases between them. The CDR3 has 13 residues.

The CDR3 reads CASSPTRHYGGADTQYF. CDR3 bases: TGTGCCAGCAGCCCTACTAGACATTATGGAGGCGCAGATACGCAGTATTTT. The V and J genes are TRBV14 and TRBJ2-3; maybe TRBD2 (5 bases). CDR3 size: 17 residues. Between the trimmed V and J ends, which lost 4 bases and 4 bases, there was a span of 21 bases. Germline V CDR1 and CDR2: SGHDN, FVKESK.

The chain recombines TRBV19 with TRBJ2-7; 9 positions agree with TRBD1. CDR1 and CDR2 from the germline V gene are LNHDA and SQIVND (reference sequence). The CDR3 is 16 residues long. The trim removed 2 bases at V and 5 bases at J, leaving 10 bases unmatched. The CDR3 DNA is TGTGCCAGTAGTATAAGAGAAGGGACAGGGTTCGACGAGCAGTACTTC. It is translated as CASSIREGTGFDEQYF.

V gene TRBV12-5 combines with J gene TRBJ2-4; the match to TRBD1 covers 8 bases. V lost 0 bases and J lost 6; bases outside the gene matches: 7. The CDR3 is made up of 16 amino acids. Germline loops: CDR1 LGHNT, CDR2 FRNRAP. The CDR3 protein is CASGLVGRTGTNIQYF. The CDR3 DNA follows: TGTGCTAGTGGTTTGGTAGGAAGGACAGGGACAAACATTCAGTACTTC. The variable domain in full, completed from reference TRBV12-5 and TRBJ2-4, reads DARVTQTPRHKVTEMGQEVTMRCQPILGHNTVFWYRQTMMQGLELLAYFRNRAPLDDSGMPKDRFSAEMPDATLATLKIQPSEPRDSAVYFCASGLVGRTGTNIQYFGAGTRLSVL.